A single sample is the source of the 18 T cell receptor beta chains below, sequenced in a study of human T cells and chemical hapten exposure. The time point denotes: pre-sensitization, week 0. Treatment here: therapeutic diphenylcyclopropenone sensitization with weekly scalp DPC. TCRdb re-called the RACE reads through MiXCR, storing one row per CDR3 protein. The sample has approximately 370,000 distinct CDR3 sequences, 5% to 6.5% seen once; the top ten hold around 8%. The specimen was whole blood, collected in connection with sensitization to the hapten diphenylcyclopropenone (DPC). The source is a woman under 30 with alopecia areata. Some clones in this sample may be carry-over from other donors' samples.

This clonotype has at least ten counts. V usage is TRBV18 and J usage is TRBJ1-1, with D perhaps TRBD1 (5 bases). The V gene lost 0 bases and the J gene lost 4 bases, with 9 bases spanning the gap. This CDR3 region has 14 residues. The V gene's germline CDR1 is KGHSH and CDR2 LQKENI. CDR3 in DNA: TGTGCCAGCTCACCACCGGCCGGGGGCACTGAAGCTTTCTTT. This gives the protein CASSPPAGGTEAFF.

The CDR3 coding sequence is TGTGCCATCTCTCTTCCGGGACAGCCAGAAGCTTTCTTT. It is translated as CAISLPGQPEAFF. This rearrangement joins TRBV10-3 to TRBJ1-1; 7 bases are a match to TRBD1. This CDR3 contains 13 residues. With V trimmed by 8 bases and J by 8 bases, 11 bases remained unmatched. The V gene's germline CDR1 is ENHRY and CDR2 SYGVKD.

This clonotype was observed at least ten times. The chain links TRBV18 to TRBJ2-3, with a possible D match to TRBD2 (6 bases). This CDR3 is 12 amino acids long. The germline V gene encodes CDR1 KGHSH and CDR2 LQKENI. V lost 3 bases, J lost 6 bases, and 7 bases lay in between. The CDR3 nucleotides read TGTGCCAGCTCACCTACTAGCGATACGCAGTATTTT. It yields the protein CASSPTSDTQYF.

This clonotype was recorded at least ten times. The gene calls are TRBV7-8 and TRBJ1-5, with D tentatively TRBD1 (6 bases). The germline CDR1 and CDR2 sequences are SGHVS and FQNEAQ. The CDR3 is 17 amino acids. Trimming left V 1 base short and J 0 bases short, with 13 bases between. The chain's CDR3 is CASSLGTGPYSNQPQHF. DNA of the CDR3: TGTGCCAGCAGCTTAGGTACAGGGCCCTATAGCAATCAGCCCCAGCATTTT.

The chain is built from TRBV12-3 or TRBV12-4 and TRBJ2-7, with D tentatively TRBD1 or TRBD2 (6 bases each). This CDR3 spans 14 amino acids. The V end was cut by 4 bases, the J end by 5 bases, with 15 bases between. Here the CDR3 reads CASSSWGATHEQYF. As DNA, the CDR3 is TGTGCCAGCAGTTCCTGGGGGGCCACCCACGAGCAGTACTTC.

This clonotype was observed a few times. V usage is TRBV5-1 and J usage is TRBJ2-3; D gene ambiguous. The CDR3 has 17 residues. Deletions cut 4 bases from V and 0 bases from J, with 18 bases between. Looked up from germline, CDR1 is SGHRS and CDR2 is YFSETQ. This CDR3 reads CASSPINYPRSTDTQYF. CDR3 DNA: TGCGCCAGCAGCCCCATTAATTACCCCCGGAGCACAGATACGCAGTATTTT.

This clonotype was recorded a few times. The chain links TRBV10-3 to TRBJ2-4; 7 bases map to TRBD1. The CDR3 has 16 residues. Germline loops: CDR1 ENHRY, CDR2 SYGVKD. The junction had 7 bases not matched to a gene; V was cut back by 5 bases and J by 0 bases. The CDR3: CAISPRQGIAKNIQYF. The CDR3 DNA reads as TGTGCCATCAGTCCCCGACAGGGCATAGCCAAAAACATTCAGTACTTC.

This clonotype was counted at least ten times. The rearrangement uses TRBV28 and TRBJ1-5, with a possible D match to TRBD1 (5 bases). V was clipped by 2 bases and J by 4 bases, with 9 bases between them. This CDR3 spans 14 amino acids. Per the germline V gene, CDR1 is MDHEN and CDR2 is SYDVKM. The DNA for the CDR3 is TGTGCCAGCAGTTTAGTGGGGCTGAATCAGCCCCAGCATTTT. This encodes CASSLVGLNQPQHF. Drawing the rest from reference TRBV28 and TRBJ1-5, the complete variable domain is DVKVTQSSRYLVKRTGEKVFLECVQDMDHENMFWYRQDPGLGLRLIYFSYDVKMKEKGDIPEGYSVSREKKERFSLILESASTNQTSMYLCASSLVGLNQPQHFGDGTRLSIL.

This clonotype was seen more than once but under ten times. The genes are TRBV25-1 and TRBJ2-2, with TRBD1 identical over 9 bases. V dropped 8 bases and J dropped 5; count of bases not matched to a gene: 9. From germline, CDR1 is MGHDK and CDR2 SYGVNS. The CDR3 has 15 amino acids. CDR3 DNA sequence: TGTGCCAGCGGGGTGAGGACAGGGGAAACCGGGGAGCTGTTTTTT. Its protein is CASGVRTGETGELFF. The full variable domain, in which reference TRBV25-1 and TRBJ2-2 provide the parts outside the CDR3, is EADIYQTPRYLVIGTGKKITLECSQTMGHDKMYWYQQDPGMELHLIHYSYGVNSTEKGDLSSESTVSRIRTEHFPLTLESARPSHTSQYLCASGVRTGETGELFFGEGSRLTVL.

V usage is TRBV3-1 and J usage is TRBJ1-2, with 8 nucleotides matching TRBD1. Germline V lookup: CDR1 LGHDT, CDR2 YNNKEL (reference sequence). Unmatched junction bases numbered 6, after V lost 2 bases and J lost 4 bases. The CDR3 covers 15 residues. The CDR3 region is CASSQRGDRLYGYTF. As DNA, the CDR3 is TGTGCCAGCAGCCAAAGAGGGGACAGGCTCTATGGCTACACCTTC.

This clonotype was picked up many times. The genes are TRBV4-1 and TRBJ2-7, with 9 bases lining up with TRBD2. The CDR3 loop spans 16 amino acids. Germline V gene lookup returns CDR1 MGHRA and CDR2 YSYEKL. Trimming cost V 1 base and J 4 bases; bases outside gene matches: 8. CDR3 in amino acids: CASSQVAGGPRYEQYF. The CDR3 nucleotides are TGCGCCAGCAGCCAAGTGGCGGGGGGGCCGAGGTACGAGCAGTACTTC.

This clonotype was recorded a few times. The chain has TRBV7-2 and TRBJ2-6; possibly TRBD1 for D (6 bases). The CDR3 consists of 16 residues. V lost 3 bases, J lost 2 bases, and 11 bases lay in between. Germline-derived CDR1 and CDR2 are SGHTA and FQGNSA. This CDR3 is CASSFGDMPGANVLTF. DNA of the CDR3: TGTGCCAGCAGCTTCGGGGACATGCCTGGGGCCAACGTCCTGACTTTC.

This clonotype was observed a handful of times. The V gene is TRBV15, the J gene TRBJ1-4; D unclear. The V end was cut by 1 base, the J end by 7 bases, with 7 bases between. CDR1 LNHNV and CDR2 YYDKDF come from the germline V gene (reference sequence). This CDR3 has 13 amino acids. The CDR3, as DNA: TGTGCCACCAGCAGAGTCGTAGGTGAAAAACTGTTTTTT. It codes for CATSRVVGEKLFF.

The rearrangement uses TRBV7-3 and TRBJ1-1; D unresolved. V gave up 6 bases and J gave up 0 bases, with 8 bases separating them. There are 13 residues in the CDR3. Germline CDR1 is SGHTA and CDR2 is FQGTGA. The CDR3, as DNA: TGTGCCAGCAGGGCGGGAATGAACACTGAAGCTTTCTTT. Residues: CASRAGMNTEAFF.

This clonotype appeared a few times. V is TRBV18 and J is TRBJ2-1; 8 bases fit TRBD1. V lost 1 base and J lost 0; bases outside the gene matches: 8. The length of the CDR3 is 18 residues. Germline V CDR1 and CDR2: KGHSH, LQKENI. The CDR3 loop reads CASSPLGQGGSSYNEQFF. DNA for the CDR3: TGTGCCAGCTCACCACTCGGACAGGGTGGGAGCTCCTACAATGAGCAGTTCTTC.

This clonotype was counted a few times. This chain's CDR3 is CASSDYRGSYNEQFF. The CDR3 DNA reads TGTGCCAGCAGTGATTACAGGGGCTCCTACAATGAGCAGTTCTTC. The chain is built from TRBV27 and TRBJ2-1; 7 bases line up with TRBD1. Per the germline V gene, CDR1 is MNHEY and CDR2 is SMNVEV (reference sequence). The trim removed 5 bases at V and 0 bases at J, leaving 4 bases unmatched. This CDR3 has 15 residues.

The gene calls are TRBV5-6 and TRBJ1-6, with 7 bases identical to TRBD1. V gave up 0 bases and J gave up 3 bases; unmatched junction bases: 6. Germline V gene lookup returns CDR1 SGHDT and CDR2 YYEEEE. This CDR3 has 17 amino acids. The CDR3 spells CASSLGDRVDYNSPLHF. The CDR3 DNA is TGTGCCAGCAGCTTGGGCGACAGGGTCGACTATAATTCACCCCTCCACTTT.

The table lists this clonotype with many counts. V and J are TRBV3-1 and TRBJ2-1; D ambiguous. Germline CDR1 and CDR2: LGHDT and YNNKEL (reference sequence). The germline V and J ends were trimmed by 0 bases and 8 bases, with 8 bases remaining between them. The CDR3 extends over 13 amino acids. The DNA of the CDR3 is TGTGCCAGCAGCCAAGATTCGGCGGATGAGCAGTTCTTC. Its protein product is CASSQDSADEQFF.